This record covers a single TCR beta chain. The antigen it binds to is not known. No base quality values were provided; no much bigger clone lies one nucleotide off. This entry comes from a study of tissue T cells after allogeneic stem cell transplantation (dated by TCRdb to between 2021 and 2022). Concerning the study at large: For tissues with multiple samples, a pathologist reviewed H&E sections and gave sequencing priority to samples with histologically apparent lymphocytes. The human part of the study was a prospective observational study with no blinding and no randomization. TCR beta repertoires were profiled across many tissues obtained from research autopsies of patients with and without GVHD, as well as in mouse models of GVHD. The research as a whole found: In both patients and mice, only a limited portion of the TCR repertoire detected in tissues was captured by blood and spleen T cells. Only a few T cell clones appeared in more than one patient, yet motif-based clustering showed tissue-specific repertoire signatures that were shared between patients. Within patients, how anatomically similar the tissues were was a key factor in shaping TCR repertoire composition, regardless of disease or transplant status. For the non-GVHD comparator patients, no blood samples were available. The patient cohort was small and varied clinically, and sampling depth was recognized as a limitation. Which tissue TCRs were alloreactive or antigen-specific was not determined in the study, and some of the clones might have been host cells that persisted.

Library generation was performed with the immunoSEQ multiplex PCR assay. TCRbeta CDR3 sequencing was performed at survey depth by Adaptive Biotechnologies, and CDR3 sequences, V/J genes, productive frequency and template counts were reported. Amplification of TCR beta CDR3 regions started from genomic DNA instead of RNA. Per the authors' processing: Pairwise repertoire overlap between tissues was quantified with Jensen-Shannon divergence, where 1 means complete divergence and 0 identical. Tissues were clustered by single-linkage agglomerative hierarchical clustering of pairwise JSD values, and the clustering results were displayed as dendrograms. GLIPH2 was run on all patient samples with simulation_depth 1000, kmer_min_depth 3, cdr3_length_cutoff 8, keeping groups with more than two unique CDR3s. In a standardized tissue-overlap score, Jaccard GLIPH-group overlap across patients was extrapolated to a standard repertoire size of 1000 clones. Linear mixed-effect models, with tissue as a fixed effect and individual as a random effect, were used to test how diversity related to clinical or experimental variables. In TCRdb, the immuneACCESS table is reduced to in-frame sequences with V and J assigned. These tables do not hold every clone; where another copy was compared, an unresolved V gene accounts for under half, and the others remain unexplained. The V and J calls and the clone size are those of that table, but D and trimming were determined from the DNA. In all, the sample holds over 4,500 clones, and roughly 69% of those were seen once. The top ten clones comprise about 8% of the sample.

This sample's time point label indicates: human tissue collected at research (rapid) autopsy. Three non-HCT comparator patients with other cancers, who had at least five GI tract samples and no known GI disease at death, were retrospectively selected. Autopsy tissues included GI sites from esophagus to rectum, liver, skin and lymphoid organs including spleen, after a median post-mortem interval of approximately nine hours. Each autopsy specimen was bisected, with one portion flash-frozen in liquid nitrogen and the remainder formalin-fixed, and the outer muscle layers of GI specimens were removed. Genomic DNA was extracted from frozen tissues using the Mag-Bind Blood & Tissue DNA HDQ 96 Kit on a Chemagic 360 or the DNeasy Blood & Tissue Kit. Because of concern about red blood cell contamination, the extracted DNA went through further purification with the Genomic DNA Clean & Concentrator-25 kit.

V and J are trimmed by 5 bases and 5 bases, and the gene matches miss 3 bases of the junction. From the cysteine through the phenylalanine, the CDR3 covers 13 amino acids. Only the CDR3 portion is preserved as DNA: 39 bases, with reading frame beginning at the first base. According to the germline V gene (reference sequence), CDR1 reads SEHNR and CDR2 reads FQNEAQ. The sample in question was tissue from the colon, obtained at autopsy. The V gene is TRBV7-9 and the J gene is TRBJ1-5; 7 bases in the middle match TRBD1. This TCR was recovered from a female donor at least 60 years old with lung cancer. This receptor has the CDR3 CASSRDSYQPQHF. The bases are TGTGCCAGCAGCCGGGACAGCTATCAGCCCCAGCATTTT.